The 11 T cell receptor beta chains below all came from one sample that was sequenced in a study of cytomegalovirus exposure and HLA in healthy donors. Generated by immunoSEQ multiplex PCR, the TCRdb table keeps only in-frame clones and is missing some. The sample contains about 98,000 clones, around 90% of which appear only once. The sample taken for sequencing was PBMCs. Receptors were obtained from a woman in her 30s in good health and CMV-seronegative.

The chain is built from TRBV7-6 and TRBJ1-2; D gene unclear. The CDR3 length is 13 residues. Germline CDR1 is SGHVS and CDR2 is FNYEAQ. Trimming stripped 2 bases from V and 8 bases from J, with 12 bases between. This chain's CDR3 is CASSLPLGRGYTF. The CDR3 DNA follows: TGTGCCAGCAGCTTACCCCTGGGCAGAGGCTACACCTTC.

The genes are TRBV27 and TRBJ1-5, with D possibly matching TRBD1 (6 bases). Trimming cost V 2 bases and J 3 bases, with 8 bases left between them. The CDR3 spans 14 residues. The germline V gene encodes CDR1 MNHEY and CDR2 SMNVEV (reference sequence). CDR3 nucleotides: TGTGCCAGCAGTTTACGGACAGCCAATCAGCCCCAGCATTTT. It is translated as CASSLRTANQPQHF.

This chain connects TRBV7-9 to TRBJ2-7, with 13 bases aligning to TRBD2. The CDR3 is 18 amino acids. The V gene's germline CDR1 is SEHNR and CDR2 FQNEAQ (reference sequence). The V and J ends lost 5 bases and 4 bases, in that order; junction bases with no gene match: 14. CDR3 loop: CASSLRTSGSWAVYEQYF. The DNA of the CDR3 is TGTGCCAGCAGCCTAAGGACTAGCGGGAGTTGGGCAGTGTACGAGCAGTACTTC.

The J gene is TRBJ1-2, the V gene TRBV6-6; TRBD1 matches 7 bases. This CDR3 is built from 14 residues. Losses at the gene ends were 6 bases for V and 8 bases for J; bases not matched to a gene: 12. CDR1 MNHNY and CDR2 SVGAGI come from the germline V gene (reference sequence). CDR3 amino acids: CASRVDRPRGGYTF. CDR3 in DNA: TGTGCCAGCAGGGTGGACAGGCCGCGTGGGGGCTACACCTTC.

CDR3 loop: CASWGGGPSYEQYF. Written as DNA, the CDR3 is TGTGCCAGCTGGGGAGGGGGACCCTCCTACGAGCAGTACTTC. This rearrangement joins TRBV27 to TRBJ2-7; a possible D gene is TRBD2 (7 bases). V was cut by 8 bases and J by 0 bases, with 14 bases left in between. The germline V gene has CDR1 MNHEY and CDR2 SMNVEV (reference sequence). The CDR3 extends over 14 amino acids.

CDR3 DNA sequence: TGTGCCAGCTCACCGGGACAATTGAACACTGAAGCTTTCTTT. This sequence encodes CASSPGQLNTEAFF. The chain carries TRBV18 and TRBJ1-1, with a tentative D call TRBD1 (6 bases). Germline CDR1 KGHSH, CDR2 LQKENI. The CDR3 is 14 residues long. The ends were cut back, 3 bases at V and 0 bases at J, with 8 bases in the middle.

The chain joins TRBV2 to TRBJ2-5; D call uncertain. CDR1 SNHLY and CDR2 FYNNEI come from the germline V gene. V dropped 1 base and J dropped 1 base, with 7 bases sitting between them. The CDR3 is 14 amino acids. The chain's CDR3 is CASSEVRIQETQYF. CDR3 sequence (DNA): TGTGCCAGCAGTGAAGTCAGGATCCAAGAGACCCAGTACTTC.

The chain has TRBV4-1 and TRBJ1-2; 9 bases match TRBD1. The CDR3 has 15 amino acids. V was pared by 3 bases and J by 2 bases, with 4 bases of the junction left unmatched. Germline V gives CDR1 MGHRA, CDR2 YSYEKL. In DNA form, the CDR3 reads TGCGCCAGCAGCCACGGGACAGGGTCCAACTATGGCTACACCTTC. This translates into CASSHGTGSNYGYTF.

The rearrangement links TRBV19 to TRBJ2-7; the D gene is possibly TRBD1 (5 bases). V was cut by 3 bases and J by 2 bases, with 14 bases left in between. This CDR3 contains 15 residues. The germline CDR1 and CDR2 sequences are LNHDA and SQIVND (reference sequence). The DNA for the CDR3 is TGTGCCAGTAGTATCGGACATCCCAATGCCTACGAGCAGTACTTC. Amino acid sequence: CASSIGHPNAYEQYF.

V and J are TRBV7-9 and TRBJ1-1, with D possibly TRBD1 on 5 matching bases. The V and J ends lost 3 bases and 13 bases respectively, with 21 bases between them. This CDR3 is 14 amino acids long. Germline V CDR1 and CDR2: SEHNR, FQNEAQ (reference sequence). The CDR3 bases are TGTGCCAGCAGCTTTAGTCCGGACACCCGAAGGGGTTTCTTT. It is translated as CASSFSPDTRRGFF.

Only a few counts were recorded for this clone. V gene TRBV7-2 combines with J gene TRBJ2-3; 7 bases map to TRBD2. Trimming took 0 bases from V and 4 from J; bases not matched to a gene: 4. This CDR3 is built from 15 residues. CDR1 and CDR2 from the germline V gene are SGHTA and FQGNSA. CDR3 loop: CASSLAPGGSDTQYF. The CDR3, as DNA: TGTGCCAGCAGCTTAGCCCCCGGGGGGTCAGATACGCAGTATTTT.